The TCR beta chain described here comes from a study of CD8 T cells in ankylosing spondylitis. Points from the study as a whole: Matched synovial fluid from ankylosing spondylitis patients was reported to be enriched for disease-linked clones.

This clonotype appeared many times. Its specificity is unknown. This CDR3 contains 12 residues. V was cut by 1 base and J by 5 bases, with 3 bases left in between. Germline values: CDR1 SGHTA, CDR2 FQGTGA. TCRdb re-analysed the 5' RACE reads in MiXCR, keeping a single row per CDR3 protein. The table lists more than 200,000 distinct CDR3 sequences, more than 20% of them singletons. The receptor was isolated from a male donor with ankylosing spondylitis or in good health (not recorded which). Sample: blood, either unsorted or a sorted T cell fraction (not recorded which). This chain connects TRBV7-3 to TRBJ2-1, with D unclear. In DNA, the CDR3 is TGTGCCAGCAGCTTAAGTGACAATGAGCAGTTCTTC. Encoded protein: CASSLSDNEQFF.